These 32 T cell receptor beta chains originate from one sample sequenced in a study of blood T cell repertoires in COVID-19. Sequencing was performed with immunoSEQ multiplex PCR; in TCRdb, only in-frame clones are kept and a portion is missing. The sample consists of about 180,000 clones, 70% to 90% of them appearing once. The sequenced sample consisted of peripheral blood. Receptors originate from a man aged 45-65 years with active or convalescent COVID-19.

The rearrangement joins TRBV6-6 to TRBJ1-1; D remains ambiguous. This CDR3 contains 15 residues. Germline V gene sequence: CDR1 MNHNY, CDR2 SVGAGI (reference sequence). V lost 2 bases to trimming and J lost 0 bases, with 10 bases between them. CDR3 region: CASSYLVNLNTEAFF. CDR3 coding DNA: TGTGCCAGCAGTTACCTTGTAAATTTGAACACTGAAGCTTTCTTT.

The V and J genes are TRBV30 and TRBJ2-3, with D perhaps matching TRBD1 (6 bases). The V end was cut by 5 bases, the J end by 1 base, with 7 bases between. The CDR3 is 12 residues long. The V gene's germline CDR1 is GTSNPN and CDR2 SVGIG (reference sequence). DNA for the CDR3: TGTGCCTGGGCAGGGGGCACAGATACGCAGTATTTT. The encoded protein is CAWAGGTDTQYF.

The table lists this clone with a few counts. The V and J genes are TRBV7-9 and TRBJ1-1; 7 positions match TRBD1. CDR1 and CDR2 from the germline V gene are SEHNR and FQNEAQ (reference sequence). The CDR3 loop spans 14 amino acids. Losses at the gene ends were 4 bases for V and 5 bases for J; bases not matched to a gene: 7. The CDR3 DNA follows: TGTGCCAGCAGCTCCTCCGCAGGGGGGACTGAAGCTTTCTTT. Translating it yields CASSSSAGGTEAFF.

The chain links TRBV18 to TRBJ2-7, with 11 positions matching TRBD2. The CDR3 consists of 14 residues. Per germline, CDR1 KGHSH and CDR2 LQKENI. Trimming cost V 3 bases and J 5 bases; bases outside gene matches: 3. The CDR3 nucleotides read TGTGCCAGCTCACCCACACTAGCGGGGGACGAGCAGTACTTC. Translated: CASSPTLAGDEQYF.

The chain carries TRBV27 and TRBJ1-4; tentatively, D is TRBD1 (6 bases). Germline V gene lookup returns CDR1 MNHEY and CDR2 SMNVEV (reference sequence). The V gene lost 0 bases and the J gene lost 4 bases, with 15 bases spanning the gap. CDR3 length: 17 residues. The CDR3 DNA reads TGTGCCAGCAGTTTATCGTTCAGGGACACTTTTAATGAAAAACTGTTTTTT. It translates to CASSLSFRDTFNEKLFF.

Here the CDR3 reads CSASALSLAGTYEQYF. The CDR3 coding sequence is TGCAGTGCCAGTGCCCTCTCCCTGGCAGGGACCTACGAGCAGTACTTC. This chain uses TRBV20-1 with TRBJ2-7; D is possibly TRBD1 (5 bases). Trimming cost V 6 bases and J 2 bases, with 23 bases left between them. Looked up from germline, CDR1 is DFQATT and CDR2 is SNEGSKA (reference sequence). This CDR3 region has 16 residues.

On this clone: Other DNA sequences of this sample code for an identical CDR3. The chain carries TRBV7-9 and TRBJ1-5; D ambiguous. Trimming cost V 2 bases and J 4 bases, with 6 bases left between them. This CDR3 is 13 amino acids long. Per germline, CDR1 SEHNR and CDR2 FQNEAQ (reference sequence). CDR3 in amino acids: CASSLNWNQPQHF. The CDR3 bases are TGTGCCAGCAGCTTAAACTGGAATCAGCCCCAGCATTTT.

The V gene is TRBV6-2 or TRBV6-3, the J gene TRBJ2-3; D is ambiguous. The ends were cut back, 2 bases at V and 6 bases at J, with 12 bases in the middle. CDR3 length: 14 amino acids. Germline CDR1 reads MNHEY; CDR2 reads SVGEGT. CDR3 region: CASSYDAILDTQYF. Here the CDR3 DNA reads TGTGCCAGCAGTTACGATGCGATATTGGATACGCAGTATTTT.

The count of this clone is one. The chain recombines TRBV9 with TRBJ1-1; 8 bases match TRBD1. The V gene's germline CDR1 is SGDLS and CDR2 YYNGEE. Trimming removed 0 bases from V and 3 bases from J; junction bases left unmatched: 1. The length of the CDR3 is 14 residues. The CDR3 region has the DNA TGTGCCAGCAGCGTAGGGGGACAGGACACTGAAGCTTTCTTT. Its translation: CASSVGGQDTEAFF.

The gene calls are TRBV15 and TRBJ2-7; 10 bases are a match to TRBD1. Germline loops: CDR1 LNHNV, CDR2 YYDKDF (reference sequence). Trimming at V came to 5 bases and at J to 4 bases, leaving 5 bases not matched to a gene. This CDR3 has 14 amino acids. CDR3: CATSLRTGGYEQYF. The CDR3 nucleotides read TGTGCCACCAGCCTCAGGACAGGGGGTTACGAGCAGTACTTC.

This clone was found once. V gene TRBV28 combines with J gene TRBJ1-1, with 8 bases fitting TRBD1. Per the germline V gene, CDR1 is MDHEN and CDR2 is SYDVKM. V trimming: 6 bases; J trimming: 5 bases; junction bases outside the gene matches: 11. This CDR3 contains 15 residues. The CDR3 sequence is CASSNAGGAGTEAFF. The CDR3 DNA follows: TGTGCCAGCAGCAACGCAGGGGGCGCGGGTACTGAAGCTTTCTTT.

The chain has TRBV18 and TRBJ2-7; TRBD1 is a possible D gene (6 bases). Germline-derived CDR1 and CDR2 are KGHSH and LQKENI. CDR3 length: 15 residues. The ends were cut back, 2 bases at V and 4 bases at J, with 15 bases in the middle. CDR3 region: CASSPNTGSGYEQYF. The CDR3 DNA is TGTGCCAGCTCACCAAATACAGGGAGTGGGTACGAGCAGTACTTC.

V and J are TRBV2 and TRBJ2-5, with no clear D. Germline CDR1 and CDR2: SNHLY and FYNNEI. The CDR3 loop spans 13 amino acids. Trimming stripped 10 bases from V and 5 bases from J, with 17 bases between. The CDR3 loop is CATSWSSMETQYF. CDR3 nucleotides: TGTGCCACCTCCTGGAGTAGTATGGAGACCCAGTACTTC.

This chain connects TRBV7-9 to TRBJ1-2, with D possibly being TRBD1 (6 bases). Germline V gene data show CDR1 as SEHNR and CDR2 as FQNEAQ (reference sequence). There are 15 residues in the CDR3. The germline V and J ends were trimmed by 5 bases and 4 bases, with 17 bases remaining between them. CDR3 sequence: CASSHPQGTGYGYTF. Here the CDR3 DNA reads TGTGCCAGCAGCCATCCCCAGGGGACGGGCTATGGCTACACCTTC.

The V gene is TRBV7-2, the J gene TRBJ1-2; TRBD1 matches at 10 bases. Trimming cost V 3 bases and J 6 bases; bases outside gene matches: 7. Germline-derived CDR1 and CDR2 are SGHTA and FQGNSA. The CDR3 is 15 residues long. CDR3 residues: CASSFDRGQGHGYTF. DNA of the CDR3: TGTGCCAGCAGCTTCGACAGGGGGCAAGGGCATGGCTACACCTTC.

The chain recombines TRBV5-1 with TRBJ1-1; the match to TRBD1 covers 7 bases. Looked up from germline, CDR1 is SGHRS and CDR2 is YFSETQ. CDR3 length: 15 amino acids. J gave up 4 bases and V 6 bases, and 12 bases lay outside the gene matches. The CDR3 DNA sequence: TGCGCCAGCATCGTACAGGGGTCTCGGGGCACTGAAGCTTTCTTT. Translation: CASIVQGSRGTEAFF.

The CDR3 sequence is CASSDRGRGGNQPQHF. CDR3 nucleotides: TGTGCCAGCAGTGACAGGGGGCGAGGGGGCAATCAGCCCCAGCATTTT. This chain uses TRBV2 with TRBJ1-5, with 8 bases lining up with TRBD1. The CDR3 runs to 16 residues. Germline-derived CDR1 and CDR2 are SNHLY and FYNNEI. The junction had 6 bases not matched to a gene; V was cut back by 3 bases and J by 2 bases.

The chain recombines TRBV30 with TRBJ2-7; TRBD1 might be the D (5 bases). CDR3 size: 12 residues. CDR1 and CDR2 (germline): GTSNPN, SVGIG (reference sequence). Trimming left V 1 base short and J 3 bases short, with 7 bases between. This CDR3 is CAWSGQIYEQYF. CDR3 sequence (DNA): TGTGCCTGGAGTGGACAGATCTACGAGCAGTACTTC.

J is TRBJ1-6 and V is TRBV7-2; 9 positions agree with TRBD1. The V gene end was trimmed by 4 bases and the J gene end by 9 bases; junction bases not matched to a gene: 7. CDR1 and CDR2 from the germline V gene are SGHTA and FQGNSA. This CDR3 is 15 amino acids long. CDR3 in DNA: TGTGCCAGCAGCTATCCGGGACAGGGAGGTTCACCCCTCCACTTT. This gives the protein CASSYPGQGGSPLHF.

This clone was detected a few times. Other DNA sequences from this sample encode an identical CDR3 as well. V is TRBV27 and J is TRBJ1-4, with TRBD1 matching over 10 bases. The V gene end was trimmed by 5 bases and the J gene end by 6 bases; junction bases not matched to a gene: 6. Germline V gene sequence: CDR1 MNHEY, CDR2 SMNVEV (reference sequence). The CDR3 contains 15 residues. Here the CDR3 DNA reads TGTGCCAGCAGTGGTCCGGGACAGGGGTATGAAAAACTGTTTTTT. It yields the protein CASSGPGQGYEKLFF.

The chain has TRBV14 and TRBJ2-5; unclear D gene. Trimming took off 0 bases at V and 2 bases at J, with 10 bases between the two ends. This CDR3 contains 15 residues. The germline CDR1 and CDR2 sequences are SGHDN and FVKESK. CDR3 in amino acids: CASSQENSLQETQYF. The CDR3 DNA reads TGTGCCAGCAGCCAAGAAAACAGTTTACAAGAGACCCAGTACTTC.

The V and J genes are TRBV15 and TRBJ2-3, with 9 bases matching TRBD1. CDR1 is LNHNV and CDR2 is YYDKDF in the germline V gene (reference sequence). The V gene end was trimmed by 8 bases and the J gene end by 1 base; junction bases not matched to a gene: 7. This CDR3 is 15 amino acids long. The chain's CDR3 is CATGIRDRGTDTQYF. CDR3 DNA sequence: TGTGCCACCGGAATCCGGGACAGGGGCACAGATACGCAGTATTTT. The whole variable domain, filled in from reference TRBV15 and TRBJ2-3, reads DAMVIQNPRYQVTQFGKPVTLSCSQTLNHNVMYWYQQKSSQAPKLLFHYYDKDFNNEADTPDNFQSRRPNTSFCFLDIRSPGLGDTAMYLCATGIRDRGTDTQYFGPGTRLTVL.

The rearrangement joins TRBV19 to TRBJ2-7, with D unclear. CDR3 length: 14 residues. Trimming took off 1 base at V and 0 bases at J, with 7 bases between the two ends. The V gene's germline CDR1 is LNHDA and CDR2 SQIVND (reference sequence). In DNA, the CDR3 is TGTGCCAGTAGTATAGCTGGCAGCTCCTACGAGCAGTACTTC. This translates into CASSIAGSSYEQYF. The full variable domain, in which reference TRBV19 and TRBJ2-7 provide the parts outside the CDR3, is DGGITQSPKYLFRKEGQNVTLSCEQNLNHDAMYWYRQDPGQGLRLIYYSQIVNDFQKGDIAEGYSVSREKKESFPLTVTSAQKNPTAFYLCASSIAGSSYEQYFGPGTRLTVT.

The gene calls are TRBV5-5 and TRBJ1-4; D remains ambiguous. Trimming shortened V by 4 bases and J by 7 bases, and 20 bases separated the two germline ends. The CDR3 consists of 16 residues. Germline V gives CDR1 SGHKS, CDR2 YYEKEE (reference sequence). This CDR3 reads CASSTRTQTASEKLFF. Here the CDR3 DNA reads TGTGCCAGCAGCACTCGGACTCAAACGGCATCTGAAAAACTGTTTTTT. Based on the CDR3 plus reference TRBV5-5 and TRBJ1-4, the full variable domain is DAGVTQSPTHLIKTRGQQVTLRCSPISGHKSVSWYQQVLGQGPQFIFQYYEKEERGRGNFPDRFSARQFPNYSSELNVNALLLGDSALYLCASSTRTQTASEKLFFGSGTQLSVL.

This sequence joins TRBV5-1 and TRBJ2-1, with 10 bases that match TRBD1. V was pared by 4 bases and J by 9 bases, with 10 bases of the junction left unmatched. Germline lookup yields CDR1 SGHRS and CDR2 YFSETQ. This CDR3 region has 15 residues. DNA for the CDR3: TGCGCCAGCAGCCCCCGGGACAGGGGTATCTCTGAGCAGTTCTTC. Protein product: CASSPRDRGISEQFF.

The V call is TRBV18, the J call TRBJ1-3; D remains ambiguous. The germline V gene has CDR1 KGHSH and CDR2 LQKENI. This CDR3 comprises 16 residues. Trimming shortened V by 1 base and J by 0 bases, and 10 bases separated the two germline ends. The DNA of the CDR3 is TGTGCCAGCTCACCACTCCGGGGTTCCTCTGGAAACACCATATATTTT. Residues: CASSPLRGSSGNTIYF.

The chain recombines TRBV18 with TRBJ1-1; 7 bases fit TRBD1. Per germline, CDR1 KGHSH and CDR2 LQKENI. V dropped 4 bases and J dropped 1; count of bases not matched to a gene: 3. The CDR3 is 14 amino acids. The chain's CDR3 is CASSRGQANTEAFF. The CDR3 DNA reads TGTGCCAGCTCACGAGGACAGGCGAACACTGAAGCTTTCTTT.

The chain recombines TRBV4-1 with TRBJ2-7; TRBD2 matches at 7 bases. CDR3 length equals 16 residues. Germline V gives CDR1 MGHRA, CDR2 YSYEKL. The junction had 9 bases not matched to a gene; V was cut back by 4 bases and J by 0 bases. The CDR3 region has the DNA TGCGCCAGCAGCCTGAAGAGGGAGGGTAGCTCCTACGAGCAGTACTTC. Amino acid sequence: CASSLKREGSSYEQYF.

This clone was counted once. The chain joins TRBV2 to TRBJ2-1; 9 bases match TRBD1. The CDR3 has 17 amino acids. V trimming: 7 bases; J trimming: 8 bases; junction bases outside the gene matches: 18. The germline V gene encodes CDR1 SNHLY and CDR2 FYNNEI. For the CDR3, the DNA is TGTGCCAGCACCGGCCTTCAGGGACAGGGAGGTCTCGATGAGCAGTTCTTC. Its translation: CASTGLQGQGGLDEQFF.

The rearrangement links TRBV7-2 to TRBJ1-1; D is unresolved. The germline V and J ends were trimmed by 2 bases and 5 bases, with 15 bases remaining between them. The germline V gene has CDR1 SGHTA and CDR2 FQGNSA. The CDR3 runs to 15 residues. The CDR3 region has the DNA TGTGCCAGCAGCTTACAAGGGATCACGGGGACTGAAGCTTTCTTT. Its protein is CASSLQGITGTEAFF. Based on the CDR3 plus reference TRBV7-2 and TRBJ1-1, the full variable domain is GAGVSQSPSNKVTEKGKDVELRCDPISGHTALYWYRQSLGQGLEFLIYFQGNSAPDKSGLPSDRFSAERTGGSVSTLTIQRTQQEDSAVYLCASSLQGITGTEAFFGQGTRLTVV.

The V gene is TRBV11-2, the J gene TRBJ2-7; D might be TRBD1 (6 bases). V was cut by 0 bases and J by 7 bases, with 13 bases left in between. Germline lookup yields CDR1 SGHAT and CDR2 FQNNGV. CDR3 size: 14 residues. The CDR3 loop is CASSLEGATREQYF. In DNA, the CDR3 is TGTGCCAGCAGCTTAGAGGGGGCTACCCGGGAGCAGTACTTC.

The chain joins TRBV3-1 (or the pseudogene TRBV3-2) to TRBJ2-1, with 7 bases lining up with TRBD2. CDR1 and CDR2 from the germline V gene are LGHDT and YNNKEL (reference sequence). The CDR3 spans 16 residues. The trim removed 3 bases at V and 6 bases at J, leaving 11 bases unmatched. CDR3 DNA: TGTGCCAGCAGCCAGGGGTTGGGCGGGGGAACCAATGAGCAGTTCTTC. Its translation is CASSQGLGGGTNEQFF.